These 14 T cell receptor beta chains were sequenced from one sample in a study of CD8+CD57+ T cells in acquired aplastic anemia. TCR beta VDJ and CDR3 profiling used genomic DNA as template. TCRdb reprocessed the reads with MiXCR, giving one entry per CDR3 protein. This sample has about 160,000 distinct CDR3 sequences, with roughly 48% found just once. The sample comprised sorted CD4+, CD8+, or CD8+CD57+ T cells (not recorded which) from PBMCs. These TCRs come from a human donor in good health.

Only one count was recorded for this clonotype. The rearrangement uses TRBV9 and TRBJ2-7; 9 nucleotides line up with TRBD1. Germline V CDR1 and CDR2: SGDLS, YYNGEE. The CDR3 covers 16 residues. Trimming cost V 4 bases and J 2 bases; bases outside gene matches: 10. CDR3 region: CASSPRTGQGAYEQYF. DNA of the CDR3: TGTGCCAGCAGCCCGCGGACGGGACAGGGTGCCTACGAGCAGTACTTC.

There are many counts of this clonotype. The V call is TRBV20-1, the J call TRBJ2-1; D is undetermined. The CDR3 loop spans 13 amino acids. V shed 4 bases and J shed 0 bases, with 7 bases lying between them. Germline CDR1 is DFQATT and CDR2 is SNEGSKA (reference sequence). CDR3 sequence (DNA): TGCAGTGCTACCCCCGGCTCCTACAATGAGCAGTTCTTC. The encoded protein is CSATPGSYNEQFF.

This clonotype was recorded many times. This chain links TRBV9 with TRBJ1-6; 9 bases match TRBD1. Germline values: CDR1 SGDLS, CDR2 YYNGEE. V lost 4 bases to trimming and J lost 5 bases; unmatched junction nucleotides: 10. This CDR3 is 17 amino acids long. The CDR3 coding sequence is TGTGCCAGCAGCCTGGACAGGGGTATAACGAATAATTCACCCCTCCACTTT. Translation gives CASSLDRGITNNSPLHF.

This clonotype was seen many times. The genes are TRBV6-5 and TRBJ2-7; 7 bases are shared with TRBD2. The ends lost 0 bases at V and 0 bases at J; junction bases unmatched: 5. The CDR3 has 16 residues. Germline V gene lookup returns CDR1 MNHEY and CDR2 SVGAGI. CDR3 nucleotides: TGTGCCAGCAGTTACTCGAGCGGGGCGAGCTCCTACGAGCAGTACTTC. It yields the protein CASSYSSGASSYEQYF.

This clonotype was seen repeatedly, ten times or more. This chain links TRBV7-2 with TRBJ1-5; a weak D match, TRBD1 (6 bases). The CDR3 is 14 amino acids. Germline-derived CDR1 and CDR2 are SGHTA and FQGNSA. The V and J ends lost 6 bases and 3 bases respectively, with 12 bases between them. The CDR3 spells CASRLQGHNQPQHF. In DNA form, the CDR3 reads TGTGCCAGCAGACTACAGGGACACAATCAGCCCCAGCATTTT. Based on the CDR3 plus reference TRBV7-2 and TRBJ1-5, the full variable domain is GAGVSQSPSNKVTEKGKDVELRCDPISGHTALYWYRQSLGQGLEFLIYFQGNSAPDKSGLPSDRFSAERTGGSVSTLTIQRTQQEDSAVYLCASRLQGHNQPQHFGDGTRLSIL.

The rearrangement uses TRBV2 and TRBJ2-3; D is unresolved. V lost 6 bases to trimming and J lost 2 bases, with 15 bases between them. The CDR3 is 15 residues long. CDR1 and CDR2 (germline): SNHLY, FYNNEI. The CDR3 here is CASSVVSGLTDTQYF. CDR3 nucleotide sequence: TGTGCCAGCAGCGTAGTTTCCGGGCTCACAGATACGCAGTATTTT. Full variable domain (rest looked up from reference TRBV2 and TRBJ2-3): EPEVTQTPSHQVTQMGQEVILRCVPISNHLYFYWYRQILGQKVEFLVSFYNNEISEKSEIFDDQFSVERPDGSNFTLKIRSTKLEDSAMYFCASSVVSGLTDTQYFGPGTRLTVL.

The V gene is TRBV9, the J gene TRBJ1-6, with 9 bases aligning to TRBD1. CDR3 length: 16 residues. J gave up 9 bases and V 4 bases, and 11 bases lay outside the gene matches. Germline V gives CDR1 SGDLS, CDR2 YYNGEE. The CDR3 here is CASSLGRGQGFSPLHF. The CDR3, as DNA: TGTGCCAGCAGCTTAGGTCGGGGACAGGGATTTTCACCCCTCCACTTT.

The chain is built from TRBV24-1 and TRBJ2-1; D possibly matches TRBD1 or TRBD2 (5 bases each). Trimming stripped 6 bases from V and 0 bases from J, with 8 bases between. The germline gives CDR1 KGHDR, CDR2 SFDVKD. The CDR3 is 14 amino acids. CDR3 loop: CATSHGGSYNEQFF. The CDR3 nucleotides read TGTGCCACCAGTCATGGGGGCTCCTACAATGAGCAGTTCTTC.

The table lists this clonotype with many counts. The chain uses TRBV6-6 and TRBJ2-7; no firm D call. Germline V lookup: CDR1 MNHNY, CDR2 SVGAGI (reference sequence). This CDR3 contains 13 residues. Deletions cut 2 bases from V and 2 bases from J, with 7 bases between. CDR3 loop: CASSYGRAYEQYF. CDR3 bases: TGTGCCAGCAGTTACGGACGGGCCTACGAGCAGTACTTC.

V is TRBV2 and J is TRBJ1-1; no clear D gene. Germline V gene sequence: CDR1 SNHLY, CDR2 FYNNEI. Trimming stripped 5 bases from V and 4 bases from J, with 11 bases between. The CDR3 consists of 13 residues. The CDR3 spells CASSSGLVTEAFF. CDR3 sequence (DNA): TGTGCCAGCAGTTCCGGCCTGGTCACTGAAGCTTTCTTT.

This clonotype was seen ten or more times. The chain uses TRBV6-5 and TRBJ2-7; D is ambiguous. Germline values: CDR1 MNHEY, CDR2 SVGAGI. V gave up 2 bases and J gave up 0 bases, with 11 bases separating them. This CDR3 is 15 amino acids long. CDR3: CASSYNPGPSYEQYF. CDR3 coding DNA: TGTGCCAGCAGTTACAACCCCGGACCCTCCTACGAGCAGTACTTC.

The chain joins TRBV20-1 to TRBJ2-5, with D tentatively TRBD1 or TRBD2 (5 bases each). CDR1 and CDR2 (germline): DFQATT, SNEGSKA (reference sequence). The CDR3 is 15 amino acids. V lost 0 bases and J lost 0, with 11 bases in between. The CDR3 DNA is TGCAGTGCTAGAGACGGGACGAACAACCAAGAGACCCAGTACTTC. The encoded protein is CSARDGTNNQETQYF.

This clonotype occurred a few times. The V call is TRBV19, the J call TRBJ2-7; no reliable D call. V dropped 3 bases and J dropped 0 bases, with 12 bases sitting between them. The CDR3 has 15 amino acids. CDR1 LNHDA and CDR2 SQIVND come from the germline V gene (reference sequence). CDR3 residues: CASSIQSGSSYEQYF. In DNA, the CDR3 is TGTGCCAGTAGTATCCAGTCAGGTAGCTCCTACGAGCAGTACTTC.

The J gene is TRBJ2-1, the V gene TRBV24-1; 9 bases line up with TRBD1. Germline lookup yields CDR1 KGHDR and CDR2 SFDVKD. V lost 1 base, J lost 6 bases, and 9 bases stayed unmatched. The CDR3 spans 17 residues. CDR3 in amino acids: CATSDFGTGGSRNEQFF. Here the CDR3 DNA reads TGTGCCACCAGTGATTTTGGCACAGGGGGCAGCCGCAATGAGCAGTTCTTC.